The following is a T cell receptor beta chain sequence with its context. In the original analysis: Estimates of nucleated cell counts were drawn from the amplification of reference gene primers. The protocol was immunoSEQ multiplex PCR, while the TCRdb copy is restricted to in-frame clones and leaves out a portion. V and J calls and clone size are copied from that table; D and trimming were computed from the DNA. The table records more than 80,000 clones, 70% to 80% of them present only once. Germline CDR1 is SGHRS and CDR2 is YFSETQ. CDR3 length equals 15 residues. The V gene end was trimmed by 0 bases and the J gene end by 7 bases; junction bases not matched to a gene: 4. The data stem from a study of blood T cell repertoires in COVID-19. Looking at the study overall: Both acute and convalescent COVID-19 samples were obtained from the United States, Italy and Spain.

The V gene is TRBV5-1, the J gene TRBJ1-6; 7 nucleotides match TRBD1. Specimen: peripheral blood. This clonotype originated in a human donor in a cohort sampled during active COVID-19. CDR3 region: CASSLDRGGNSPLHF. The CDR3 nucleotides read TGCGCCAGCAGCTTGGACAGGGGTGGGAATTCACCCCTCCACTTT.